This paragraph reports one T cell receptor beta chain. This sample was included in a study of cytomegalovirus exposure and HLA in healthy donors. Across the study: Genetic ancestry analysis placed around 76% of the 400 or so donors that were genotyped in the Caucasian-associated cluster.

Amplification used 60 Vbeta primers and 13 Jbeta primers. Assay: immunoSEQ multiplex PCR; the TCRdb copy retains only in-frame clones and omits some. Of about 77,000 clones listed, roughly 74% are singletons. The clonotype comes from a man in his forties or fifties in good health and CMV-seronegative. Sequencing was carried out using PBMCs.

DNA of the CDR3: TGTGCCAGCAGCTTAGATCCCCCTAAACCGTTCTTC. Its protein is CASSLDPPKPFF. The chain uses TRBV11-2 and TRBJ2-1; no reliable D call. The V and J ends lost 0 bases and 15 bases respectively, with 12 bases between them. Germline V lookup: CDR1 SGHAT, CDR2 FQNNGV. The CDR3 is made up of 12 amino acids.